This TCR beta chain was sequenced during a study of T cells in Graves' hyperthyroidism and ophthalmopathy (dated by TCRdb to between 2018 and 2021). Broadly, across the study: Peripheral blood was collected at initial diagnosis, before any treatment. To identify TCR V-J signatures that set the groups apart, the researchers used a discovery cohort of 100 or so patients, made up of 40 to 45 with Graves' ophthalmopathy and 55 to 65 with stable Graves' hyperthyroidism. Prospective prediction of ophthalmopathy was tested in an independent validation cohort consisting of 18 hyperthyroidism patients and some 15 patients who later progressed to ophthalmopathy. For training and testing, the 100 patients in the discovery cohort were randomly divided in a 7:3 ratio. In addition, the study compared T-cell repertoires in thyroid tissue and in blood from several Graves' hyperthyroidism patients. After blood sampling, hyperthyroidism patients were treated with methimazole at a starting dose of 30 mg daily, and ophthalmopathy patients were treated with high-dose intravenous methylprednisolone. The paper describes TCR Vbeta CDR3 sequencing of roughly 130 peripheral blood samples, made up of roughly 45 ophthalmopathy patients, roughly 80 hyperthyroidism patients and 17 progressor patients.

The TCR beta CDR3 regions were amplified from the RNA transcripts. The TCR CDR3 was subjected to a first round of RT-PCR using the HTBI primer set and the Qiagen OneStep RT-PCR kit. A second multiplex PCR round built the libraries, followed by size selection and purification. The libraries were sequenced on an Illumina HiSeq2000 using paired-end 100 bp reads. In the authors' own workflow: SOAPnuke was used to process the raw data, throwing out any read that contained adapters or uncalled bases, had a mean Phred below 15, or lacked an exact constant-primer or identifier match. COPE v1.2.5 was used to merge high-quality paired reads, and clonotypes were defined as unique nucleotide sequences. MiTCR v1.1 was used to align the clonotypes against IMGT TRBV, TRBD and TRBJ reference segments. The analysis included only V-J combinations with a frequency above 0.0001, which together covered 99% to 99.2% of the repertoires. A TCS score was defined as the ratio between F50 (clonal expansion) and ExV (chaos), using BLOSUM62-based TCRdist between CDR3 peptides within each V-J. Welch's t-statistics and random forest reduced fewer than 550 V-J features to 10 to 15, which were used in a naive Bayes classifier (R e1071). Starting from the raw public reads, TCRdb applied fastp trimming at Q25, assembled clones with MiXCR and retained in-frame beta chains. When rows share a CDR3 protein, they turn into one entry using the most common DNA and genes. The authors' filters were not applied to this entry. In all, the sample holds about 640,000 distinct CDR3 sequences, and less than 25% of those were seen once. 34% of the sample rests with the top ten.

The research as a whole found: In validation, the model predicted progression to ophthalmopathy with around 71% sensitivity and roughly 72% specificity, a median of approximately 6.5 months before onset. Most expanded thyroid clonotypes (frequency above 0.001) were also detected in blood, a finding suggesting that blood repertoires may reflect thyroid immune responses. Ophthalmopathy was separated from stable hyperthyroidism by a 13 V-J signature model, with around 90% sensitivity and approximately 81% specificity obtained in cross-validation and 80%/75% obtained in testing. Sample size was not statistically predetermined, and blinding of investigators to group allocation was not performed.

V loses 1 base, J loses 0 bases, and the germline ends lie 9 bases apart. The CDR3 measures 15 amino acids from cysteine to phenylalanine. Here the CDR3 DNA is all that survives: 45 bases in frame from base 1. The germline V gene provides CDR1 SNHLY and CDR2 FYNNEI. Worth noting for this clonotype: The clone's antigen remains unknown. No base quality values were provided; no much bigger clone lies one nucleotide off.

Ophthalmopathy patients had moderately to severely active disease, with a Clinical Activity Score of 3 or more, a NOSPECS grade of 4 or more, and a disease duration of less than 3 months. Patients with uncontrolled infections, other autoimmune diseases, pregnancy or lactation were excluded. Diagnoses were based on clinical symptoms, serum thyroxine and TRAb, thyroid ultrasound and orbital computed tomography. PBMCs were separated from approximately 9.9 ml of fresh peripheral blood using Ficoll-Paque density gradient centrifugation. Total RNA was extracted using Trizol reagent, and RNA quality was assessed on an Agilent 2100 Bioanalyzer.

The clonotype originates from a man younger than 40 with Graves' ophthalmopathy. This chain is built from TRBV2 and TRBJ1-2, and TRBD1 may be the D gene, going by 5 matching bases. The sample was blood. The DNA sequence is given as TGTGCCAGCAGTGAAGAACAGGTCACTAACTATGGCTACACCTTC. This sequence encodes CASSEEQVTNYGYTF.